This is a list of T cell receptor beta chains from one sample in a study of cytomegalovirus exposure and HLA in healthy donors. Produced via immunoSEQ multiplex PCR; TCRdb's table is partial and in-frame only. The table includes approximately 200,000 clones, about 86% detected once. The specimen was PBMCs. The receptors were sampled from a woman between 18 and 29 years old in good health and CMV-seropositive. CDR3s include the opening cysteine and the closing phenylalanine or tryptophan. The D gene is left open where the match is weak. Rows may omit the clone size; those that give it use once, few, many or a size class.

j_call	clone_size	d_call	v_call	cdr3_aa	cdr3_nt
TRBJ1-4	.	TRBD1	TRBV27	CASTTTGTGGFEKLFF	TGTGCCAGTACGACGACCGGGACAGGGGGCTTTGAAAAACTGTTTTTT
TRBJ1-6	.	.	TRBV7-9	CASSSKAGEDSPLHF	TGTGCCAGCAGCTCTAAGGCGGGGGAAGATTCACCCCTCCACTTT
TRBJ2-7	few	TRBD2	TRBV7-2	CASSPRLAGVYEQYF	TGTGCCAGCAGCCCCCGACTAGCGGGGGTCTACGAGCAGTACTTC
TRBJ2-5	.	TRBD2	TRBV7-2	CASSLGGGSETQYF	TGTGCCAGCAGCTTAGGCGGGGGGTCAGAGACCCAGTACTTC
TRBJ2-2	.	.	TRBV11-2	CASSLAGGMGTGELFF	TGTGCCAGCAGCTTAGCTGGAGGAATGGGCACCGGGGAGCTGTTTTTT
TRBJ1-1	.	.	TRBV6-5	CASRSTGNTEAFF	TGTGCCAGCAGGAGTACAGGGAACACTGAAGCTTTCTTT
TRBJ1-3	.	.	TRBV18	CASSPQPPGSGNTIYF	TGTGCCAGCTCACCCCAGCCTCCAGGCTCTGGAAACACCATATATTTT
TRBJ2-3	.	TRBD2	TRBV7-9	CASRVSGGAGTDTQYF	TGTGCCAGCAGGGTTAGCGGGGGGGCTGGGACAGATACGCAGTATTTT
TRBJ1-2	few	.	TRBV27	CASSLHQGYGYTF	TGTGCCAGCAGTTTACACCAGGGGTATGGCTACACCTTC
TRBJ1-1	.	TRBD1	TRBV30	CAWVGTGSVIEAFF	TGTGCCTGGGTCGGGACAGGGTCTGTCATTGAAGCTTTCTTT
TRBJ2-3	.	TRBD1	TRBV7-3	CASSSTRTGGTDTQYF	TGTGCCAGCAGCAGTACACGGACAGGCGGCACAGATACGCAGTATTTT
TRBJ1-2	.	TRBD1	TRBV5-1	CASSLEGQGKTYGGYTF	TGCGCCAGCAGCTTGGAAGGACAGGGGAAAACTTATGGCGGCTACACCTTC
TRBJ1-1	.	TRBD1	TRBV28	CASSAPGTGDTEAFF	TGTGCCAGCAGTGCCCCCGGGACAGGGGACACTGAAGCTTTCTTT
TRBJ1-6	.	TRBD1	TRBV9	CASSVSGGQALHF	TGTGCCAGCAGCGTTTCAGGGGGCCAGGCCCTCCACTTT
TRBJ2-3	.	TRBD2	TRBV6-5	CASSLFSGGADTQYF	TGTGCCAGCAGTTTGTTTAGCGGGGGGGCAGATACGCAGTATTTT
TRBJ1-4	few	.	TRBV1	CTSSQSEGQGNEKLFF	TGCACCAGCAGCCAATCGGAGGGCCAGGGTAATGAAAAACTGTTTTTT
TRBJ1-6	once	.	TRBV30	CACTAGGHYNSPLHF	TGTGCCTGCACAGCCGGGGGGCACTATAATTCACCCCTCCACTTT
TRBJ2-5	.	TRBD2	TRBV6-6	CASSRPSGGVETQYF	TGTGCCAGCAGTAGGCCTAGCGGGGGGGTGGAGACCCAGTACTTC
TRBJ2-2	.	.	TRBV4-1	CASRIPGGNTGELFF	TGCGCCAGCAGAATACCCGGGGGGAACACCGGGGAGCTGTTTTTT
TRBJ2-5	.	TRBD2	TRBV5-5	CASSLGGGEETQYF	TGTGCCAGCAGCTTGGGTGGGGGGGAAGAGACCCAGTACTTC
TRBJ1-6	.	.	TRBV19	CASSPGSYNSPLHF	TGCGCCAGTAGCCCAGGCTCCTATAATTCACCCCTCCACTTT
TRBJ2-5	.	TRBD2	TRBV7-6	CASSFSTLAVGETQYF	TGTGCCAGCAGCTTTAGCACCCTAGCGGTAGGAGAGACCCAGTACTTC
TRBJ2-2	.	TRBD2	TRBV15	CATSSRRGGPTGELFF	TGTGCCACCAGCAGCAGGCGCGGGGGGCCCACCGGGGAGCTGTTTTTT
TRBJ1-5	.	.	TRBV21-1	CASTAGHRGWCHQPQHF	TGTGCCAGCACCGCTGGACACAGGGGGTGGTGTCATCAGCCCCAGCATTTT